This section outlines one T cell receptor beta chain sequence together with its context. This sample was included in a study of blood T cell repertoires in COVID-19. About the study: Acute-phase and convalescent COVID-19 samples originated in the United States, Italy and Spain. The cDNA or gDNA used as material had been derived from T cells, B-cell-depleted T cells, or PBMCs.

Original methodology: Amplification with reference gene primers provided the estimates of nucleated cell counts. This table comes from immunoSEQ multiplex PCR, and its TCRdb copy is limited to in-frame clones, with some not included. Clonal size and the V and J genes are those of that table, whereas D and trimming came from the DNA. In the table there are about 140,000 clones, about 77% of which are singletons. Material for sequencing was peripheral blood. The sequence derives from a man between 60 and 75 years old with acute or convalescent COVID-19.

The CDR3 spells CASSPRQVSYNEQFF. The CDR3 bases are TGTGCCAGCTCACCACGACAGGTTTCCTACAATGAGCAGTTCTTC. This chain uses TRBV18 with TRBJ2-1; maybe TRBD1 (6 bases). V was trimmed by 1 base and J by 1 base, leaving 8 bases between them. Germline CDR1 reads KGHSH; CDR2 reads LQKENI. CDR3 length: 15 amino acids.